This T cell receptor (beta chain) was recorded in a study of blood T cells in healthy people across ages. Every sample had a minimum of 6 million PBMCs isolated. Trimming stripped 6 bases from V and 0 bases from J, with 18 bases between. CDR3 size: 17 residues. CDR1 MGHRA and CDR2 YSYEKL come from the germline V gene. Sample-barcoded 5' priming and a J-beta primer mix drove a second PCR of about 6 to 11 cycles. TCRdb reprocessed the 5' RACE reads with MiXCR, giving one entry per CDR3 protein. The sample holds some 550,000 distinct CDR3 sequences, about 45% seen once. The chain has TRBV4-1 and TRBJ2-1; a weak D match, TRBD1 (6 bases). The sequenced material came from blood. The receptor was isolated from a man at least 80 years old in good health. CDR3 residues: CASRPRVADSSYNEQFF. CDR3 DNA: TGCGCCAGCAGACCAAGGGTCGCGGACAGCTCCTACAATGAGCAGTTCTTC.